The rows below give T cell receptor beta chains drawn from one sample of a study of T cell repertoires in cytomegalovirus infection. TCRdb independently ran MiXCR on the reads; one entry per CDR3 protein. The repertoire holds 510,000 or so distinct CDR3 sequences, with more than 25% as singletons. Sequenced: PBMCs. These receptors came from a human donor in good health (CMV status not recorded). Some clones in this sample may be carry-over from other donors' samples. CDR3s include the opening cysteine and the closing phenylalanine or tryptophan. The D gene is left open where the match is weak. Some rows mark clone size as missing; the rest say once, few, many or name a class of expanded clone.

d_gene: TRBD1
j_gene: TRBJ1-2
abundance: many
v_gene: TRBV18
CDR3aa: CASSPGQVYGYTF
CDR3nt: TGTGCCAGCAGCCCAGGACAGGTCTATGGCTACACCTTC

d_gene: -
j_gene: TRBJ2-2
abundance: few
v_gene: TRBV10-3
CDR3aa: CAINDYTGELFF
CDR3nt: TGTGCCATCAATGATTACACCGGGGAGCTGTTTTTT

d_gene: -
j_gene: TRBJ1-2
abundance: -
v_gene: TRBV7-9
CDR3aa: CASSLDPVYGYTF
CDR3nt: TGTGCCAGCAGCTTAGATCCAGTCTATGGCTACACCTTC

d_gene: -
j_gene: TRBJ2-3
abundance: few
v_gene: TRBV29-1
CDR3aa: CSTGWAERRRTDTQYF
CDR3nt: TGCAGCACGGGATGGGCTGAGCGGAGAAGGACAGATACGCAGTATTTT

d_gene: -
j_gene: TRBJ2-7
abundance: -
v_gene: TRBV28
CDR3aa: CASSFPNRPYEQYF
CDR3nt: TGTGCCAGCAGTTTCCCCAACCGGCCCTACGAGCAGTACTTC

d_gene: TRBD2
j_gene: TRBJ2-3
abundance: -
v_gene: TRBV10-3
CDR3aa: CAISGLAGVPDTQYF
CDR3nt: TGTGCCATCAGCGGACTAGCGGGAGTCCCAGATACGCAGTATTTT

d_gene: -
j_gene: TRBJ2-5
abundance: -
v_gene: TRBV7-3
CDR3aa: CASSSRQPGGETQYF
CDR3nt: TGTGCCAGCAGCTCCCGACAGCCAGGAGGAGAGACCCAGTACTTC

d_gene: -
j_gene: TRBJ1-2
abundance: few
v_gene: TRBV7-8
CDR3aa: CASSLASGGFGYGYTF
CDR3nt: TGTGCCAGCAGCTTAGCGTCTGGCGGGTTCGGCTATGGCTACACCTTC

d_gene: -
j_gene: TRBJ2-2
abundance: few
v_gene: TRBV24-1
CDR3aa: CATSDYSENTGELFF
CDR3nt: TGTGCCACCAGTGATTACTCGGAGAACACCGGGGAGCTGTTTTTT

d_gene: TRBD2
j_gene: TRBJ2-2
abundance: -
v_gene: TRBV20-1
CDR3aa: CSAAPAGGDTGELFF
CDR3nt: TGCAGTGCCGCCCCAGCGGGAGGGGACACCGGGGAGCTGTTTTTT

d_gene: -
j_gene: TRBJ1-3
abundance: -
v_gene: TRBV6-1
CDR3aa: CASRATGTGGNTIYF
CDR3nt: TGTGCCAGCAGGGCGACGGGCACGGGGGGAAACACCATATATTTT

d_gene: -
j_gene: TRBJ2-3
abundance: many
v_gene: TRBV7-2
CDR3aa: CASSFPGADTQYF
CDR3nt: TGTGCCAGCAGCTTTCCGGGAGCAGATACGCAGTATTTT

d_gene: -
j_gene: TRBJ2-7
abundance: -
v_gene: TRBV5-5
CDR3aa: CASSIDSFRQEIYEQYF
CDR3nt: TGTGCCAGCAGCATAGATTCATTCCGACAGGAGATCTACGAGCAGTACTTC

d_gene: TRBD2
j_gene: TRBJ2-3
abundance: -
v_gene: TRBV6-8
CDR3aa: CASSYALGGRATDTQYF
CDR3nt: TGTGCCAGCAGTTACGCCCTGGGGGGGAGGGCCACAGATACGCAGTATTTT

d_gene: -
j_gene: TRBJ1-2
abundance: -
v_gene: TRBV15
CDR3aa: CATSRDFSGSGGYTF
CDR3nt: TGTGCCACCAGCAGAGATTTCTCAGGATCGGGTGGCTACACCTTC

d_gene: TRBD2
j_gene: TRBJ2-4
abundance: few
v_gene: TRBV6-5
CDR3aa: CASSYSMGGSGSKNIQYF
CDR3nt: TGTGCCAGCAGTTACTCGATGGGCGGGAGCGGATCCAAAAACATTCAGTACTTC

d_gene: -
j_gene: TRBJ1-2
abundance: few
v_gene: TRBV6-8
CDR3aa: CASSYSITDSPYGYTF
CDR3nt: TGTGCCAGCAGTTACTCAATCACGGACAGCCCCTATGGCTACACCTTC

d_gene: -
j_gene: TRBJ1-1
abundance: few
v_gene: TRBV7-2
CDR3aa: CASSSIGGGTEAFF
CDR3nt: TGTGCCAGCAGTTCGATAGGGGGGGGCACTGAAGCTTTCTTT

d_gene: -
j_gene: TRBJ2-3
abundance: many
v_gene: TRBV11-2
CDR3aa: CASSWPRDGIASTDTQYF
CDR3nt: TGTGCCAGCAGCTGGCCCAGGGACGGAATCGCAAGCACAGATACGCAGTATTTT

d_gene: -
j_gene: TRBJ2-1
abundance: -
v_gene: TRBV4-1
CDR3aa: CASSQEQGQPWNEQFF
CDR3nt: TGCGCCAGCAGCCAAGAACAGGGCCAACCCTGGAATGAGCAGTTCTTC

d_gene: TRBD2
j_gene: TRBJ2-7
abundance: many
v_gene: TRBV7-7
CDR3aa: CASSLERESEQYF
CDR3nt: TGTGCCAGCAGCTTAGAGCGGGAATCCGAGCAGTACTTC

d_gene: -
j_gene: TRBJ1-1
abundance: -
v_gene: TRBV6-5
CDR3aa: CASSYSTGNTEAFF
CDR3nt: TGTGCCAGCAGTTACTCGACAGGGAACACTGAAGCTTTCTTT

d_gene: TRBD2
j_gene: TRBJ2-7
abundance: -
v_gene: TRBV5-6
CDR3aa: CASERGGVEQYF
CDR3nt: TGTGCCAGCGAGCGGGGGGGCGTCGAGCAGTACTTC

d_gene: -
j_gene: TRBJ2-7
abundance: many
v_gene: TRBV7-8
CDR3aa: CASSGAPYEQYF
CDR3nt: TGTGCCAGCAGCGGCGCCCCCTACGAGCAGTACTTC

d_gene: TRBD1
j_gene: TRBJ1-5
abundance: -
v_gene: TRBV6-1
CDR3aa: CASKAQGGGNQPQHF
CDR3nt: TGTGCCAGCAAAGCACAGGGGGGAGGCAATCAGCCCCAGCATTTT

d_gene: -
j_gene: TRBJ2-1
abundance: few
v_gene: TRBV7-9
CDR3aa: CASSLEGRRIDEQFF
CDR3nt: TGTGCCAGCAGCTTGGAGGGACGAAGGATTGATGAGCAGTTCTTC

d_gene: -
j_gene: TRBJ2-1
abundance: few
v_gene: TRBV7-9
CDR3aa: CASSREYETFF
CDR3nt: TGTGCCAGCAGCCGAGAATACGAGACGTTCTTC

d_gene: TRBD2
j_gene: TRBJ2-3
abundance: -
v_gene: TRBV7-9
CDR3aa: CASSPTAREGRTDTQYF
CDR3nt: TGTGCCAGCAGCCCCACTGCGCGGGAGGGCCGGACAGATACGCAGTATTTT

d_gene: -
j_gene: TRBJ2-7
abundance: -
v_gene: TRBV5-1
CDR3aa: CASGLAIGGHEQYF
CDR3nt: TGCGCCAGCGGCTTGGCCATCGGGGGACACGAGCAGTACTTC

d_gene: TRBD2
j_gene: TRBJ2-2
abundance: -
v_gene: TRBV12-3/TRBV12-4
CDR3aa: CASSLIAGVGTGELFF
CDR3nt: TGTGCCAGCAGTTTAATAGCGGGAGTTGGTACCGGGGAGCTGTTTTTT

d_gene: TRBD1
j_gene: TRBJ1-5
abundance: many
v_gene: TRBV7-2
CDR3aa: CASSRWTGRDQPQHF
CDR3nt: TGTGCCAGCAGCCGTTGGACAGGGAGAGATCAGCCCCAGCATTTT

d_gene: -
j_gene: TRBJ1-5
abundance: few
v_gene: TRBV18
CDR3aa: CASSPGITWQPQHF
CDR3nt: TGTGCCAGCTCACCCGGGATCACCTGGCAGCCCCAGCATTTT

d_gene: -
j_gene: TRBJ1-5
abundance: many
v_gene: TRBV4-1
CDR3aa: CASSQPGGNQPQHF
CDR3nt: TGCGCCAGCAGCCAGCCCGGGGGTAATCAGCCCCAGCATTTT

d_gene: TRBD2
j_gene: TRBJ2-1
abundance: few
v_gene: TRBV6-1
CDR3aa: CASTPRTSGRGDEQFF
CDR3nt: TGTGCCAGCACCCCCAGGACTAGCGGGAGAGGCGATGAGCAGTTCTTC

d_gene: -
j_gene: TRBJ1-1
abundance: -
v_gene: TRBV3-1
CDR3aa: CASSQEIQGPEAFF
CDR3nt: TGTGCCAGCAGCCAAGAAATACAGGGCCCTGAAGCTTTCTTT

d_gene: -
j_gene: TRBJ2-3
abundance: many
v_gene: TRBV7-2
CDR3aa: CASSLEVSQYF
CDR3nt: TGTGCCAGCAGTCTAGAGGTGTCGCAGTATTTT

d_gene: -
j_gene: TRBJ2-3
abundance: -
v_gene: TRBV6-1
CDR3aa: CASRWAGNADTQYF
CDR3nt: TGTGCCAGCAGGTGGGCTGGGAATGCAGATACGCAGTATTTT

d_gene: TRBD1
j_gene: TRBJ1-2
abundance: once
v_gene: TRBV12-3/TRBV12-4
CDR3aa: CATVGQRHGYTF
CDR3nt: TGTGCCACCGTGGGACAGCGGCATGGCTACACCTTC

d_gene: -
j_gene: TRBJ1-1
abundance: few
v_gene: TRBV20-1
CDR3aa: CSASILETSTEAFF
CDR3nt: TGCAGTGCTAGTATTCTAGAAACCTCAACTGAAGCTTTCTTT

d_gene: -
j_gene: TRBJ2-7
abundance: -
v_gene: TRBV7-2
CDR3aa: CASSSGSREQYF
CDR3nt: TGTGCCAGCAGCTCCGGGAGCCGGGAGCAGTACTTC

d_gene: -
j_gene: TRBJ2-1
abundance: few
v_gene: TRBV6-2/TRBV6-3
CDR3aa: CASSYDGGTEQNEQFF
CDR3nt: TGTGCCAGCAGTTACGATGGGGGGACTGAGCAAAATGAGCAGTTCTTC

d_gene: -
j_gene: TRBJ2-3
abundance: few
v_gene: TRBV7-2
CDR3aa: CASSLYMPDTQYF
CDR3nt: TGTGCCAGCAGCTTATACATGCCAGATACGCAGTATTTT

d_gene: -
j_gene: TRBJ2-2
abundance: few
v_gene: TRBV7-3
CDR3aa: CASSNFGNTGELFF
CDR3nt: TGTGCCAGCAGCAACTTTGGGAACACCGGGGAGCTGTTTTTT